The present entry profiles one T cell receptor beta chain with its context. The data originate from a study of blood T cell repertoires in COVID-19. Overall study: Researchers got acute and convalescent COVID-19 samples from the United States, Italy and Spain. Sources were T cells, B-cell-depleted T cells, or PBMCs; the material itself was cDNA or gDNA.

Generated by immunoSEQ multiplex PCR, the TCRdb table keeps only in-frame clones and is missing some. The sample includes roughly 100,000 clones, more than 70% of them seen just once. Trimming removed 5 bases from V and 13 bases from J, with 21 bases in between. Per the germline V gene, CDR1 is SGHNT and CDR2 is YENEEA. The CDR3 totals 14 residues. The V and J genes are TRBV11-3 and TRBJ2-1; D might be TRBD2 (6 bases). The sample taken for sequencing was peripheral blood. The TCR was taken from a woman aged 55-70 years with acute or convalescent COVID-19. Here the CDR3 reads CASSRPPIVEGQFF. For the CDR3, the DNA is TGTGCCAGCAGCCGTCCTCCTATCGTGGAGGGACAGTTCTTC.